This TCR beta chain came from a study of T cells in Graves' hyperthyroidism and ophthalmopathy. Overall study results and limits: Ophthalmopathy was distinguished from stable hyperthyroidism by 13 V-J signatures.

V lost 4 bases and J lost 2, with 15 bases in between. The germline gives CDR1 MDHEN, CDR2 SYDVKM. The CDR3 runs 15 residues. Clinical symptoms, serum thyroxine, TRAb, thyroid ultrasound and orbital computed tomography established diagnosis. This clonotype was picked up many times. The antigen remains unidentified. Amplification of TCR beta CDR3 regions used RNA as the template. The HTBI primer set drove a first-round RT-PCR of the TCR CDR3. From the multiplex PCR reads, TCRdb called clonotypes with MiXCR, one entry per CDR3 protein. The sample has a few hundred thousand distinct CDR3 sequences; about 18% are singletons.

The sample consisted of blood. The receptor comes from a man aged 18-30 years with Graves' ophthalmopathy. The chain carries TRBV28 and TRBJ2-7; D possibly corresponds to TRBD1 (6 bases). CDR3 coding DNA: TGTGCCAGCAGTTCCCGGACAGCTTTGACCTACGAGCAGTACTTC. It specifies CASSSRTALTYEQYF.